This TCR beta chain appears in the sequencing data of a study of blood T cell repertoires in COVID-19. Study summary: COVID-19 samples, acute and convalescent, were from the United States, Italy and Spain. The cDNA or gDNA used as material had been derived from T cells, B-cell-depleted T cells, or PBMCs.

Patients from Seattle were sampled longitudinally, starting during active infection. In the authors' methods: Reference gene primer amplification in the assay estimated nucleated cell counts. The table came from immunoSEQ multiplex PCR; TCRdb's copy has only in-frame clones and leaves some out. V and J calls and clone size are as listed in that table; D and trimming were resolved from the DNA. The sample shows fewer than 65,000 clones, approximately 88% of them seen only once. V was shortened by 3 bases and J by 4 bases, with 16 bases between the two germline ends. The CDR3 is 16 amino acids. Germline V gene lookup returns CDR1 KGHSY and CDR2 FQNENV.

V is TRBV16 and J is TRBJ1-5, with a weak D call TRBD1 (5 bases). Sequences were obtained from peripheral blood. The TCR sequence derives from a man aged 25-45 years with COVID-19, enrolled during active disease. As DNA, the CDR3 is TGTGCCAGCAGCCAGACGGAAGACAGCCAAAATCAGCCCCAGCATTTT. It encodes CASSQTEDSQNQPQHF.